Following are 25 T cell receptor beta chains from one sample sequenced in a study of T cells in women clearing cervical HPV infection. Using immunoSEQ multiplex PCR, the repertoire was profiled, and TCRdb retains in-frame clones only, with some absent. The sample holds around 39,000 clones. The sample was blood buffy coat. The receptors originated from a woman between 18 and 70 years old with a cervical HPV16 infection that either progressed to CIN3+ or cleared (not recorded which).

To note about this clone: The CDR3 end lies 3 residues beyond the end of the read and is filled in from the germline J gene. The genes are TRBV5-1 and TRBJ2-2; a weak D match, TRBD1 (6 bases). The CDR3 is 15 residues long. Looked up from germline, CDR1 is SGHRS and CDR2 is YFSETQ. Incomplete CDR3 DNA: TGCGCCAGCAGCTTGGCCATGGACAGACGGGAAAAG. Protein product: CASSLAMDRREK. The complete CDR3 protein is CASSLAMDRREKLFF.

The CDR3 DNA, read in part, is TGTGCCACCGAAAGGGACACCCTAGGCACCGGGGAG. Translating gives CATERDTLGTGE. The whole CDR3 sequence is CATERDTLGTGELFF. The V gene is TRBV19, the J gene TRBJ2-2, with a weak D call TRBD1 (6 bases). The CDR3 extends 3 residues past the end of the read, so its final part is completed from the germline J gene. Looked up from germline, CDR1 is LNHDA and CDR2 is SQIVND (reference sequence). The CDR3 runs to 15 residues. Trimming left V 10 bases short and J 4 bases short, with 19 bases between. Together with reference TRBV19 and TRBJ2-2, the CDR3 gives the full variable domain: DGGITQSPKYLFRKEGQNVTLSCEQNLNHDAMYWYRQDPGQGLRLIYYSQIVNDFQKGDIAEGYSVSREKKESFPLTVTSAQKNPTAFYLCATERDTLGTGELFFGEGSRLTVL.

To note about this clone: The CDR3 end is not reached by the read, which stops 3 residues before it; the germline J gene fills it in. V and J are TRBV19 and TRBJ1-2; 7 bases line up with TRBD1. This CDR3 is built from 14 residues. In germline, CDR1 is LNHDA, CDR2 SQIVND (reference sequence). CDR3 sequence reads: CATTSGSGTDTYTF. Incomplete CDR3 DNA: TGTGCCACCACTAGCGGGAGTGGGACAGATACC. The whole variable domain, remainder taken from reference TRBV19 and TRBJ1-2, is DGGITQSPKYLFRKEGQNVTLSCEQNLNHDAMYWYRQDPGQGLRLIYYSQIVNDFQKGDIAEGYSVSREKKESFPLTVTSAQKNPTAFYLCATTSGSGTDTYTFGSGTRLTVV.

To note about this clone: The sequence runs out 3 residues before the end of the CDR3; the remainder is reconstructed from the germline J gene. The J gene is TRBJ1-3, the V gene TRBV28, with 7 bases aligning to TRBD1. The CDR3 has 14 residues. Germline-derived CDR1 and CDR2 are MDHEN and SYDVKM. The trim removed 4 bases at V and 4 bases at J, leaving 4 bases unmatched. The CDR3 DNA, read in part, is TGTGCCAGCAGTTCGACAGGGTACGGAAACACC. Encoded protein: CASSSTGYGNT. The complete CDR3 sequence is CASSSTGYGNTIYF. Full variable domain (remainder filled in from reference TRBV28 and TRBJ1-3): DVKVTQSSRYLVKRTGEKVFLECVQDMDHENMFWYRQDPGLGLRLIYFSYDVKMKEKGDIPEGYSVSREKKERFSLILESASTNQTSMYLCASSSTGYGNTIYFGEGSWLTVV.

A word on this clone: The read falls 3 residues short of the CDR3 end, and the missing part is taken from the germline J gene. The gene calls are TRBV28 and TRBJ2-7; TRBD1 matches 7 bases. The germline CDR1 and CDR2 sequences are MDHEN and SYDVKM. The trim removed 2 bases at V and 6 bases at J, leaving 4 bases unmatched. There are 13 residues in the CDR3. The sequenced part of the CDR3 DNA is TGTGCCAGCAGTTTACAAGACAGGGCCGAG. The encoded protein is CASSLQDRAE. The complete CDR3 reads CASSLQDRAEQYF.

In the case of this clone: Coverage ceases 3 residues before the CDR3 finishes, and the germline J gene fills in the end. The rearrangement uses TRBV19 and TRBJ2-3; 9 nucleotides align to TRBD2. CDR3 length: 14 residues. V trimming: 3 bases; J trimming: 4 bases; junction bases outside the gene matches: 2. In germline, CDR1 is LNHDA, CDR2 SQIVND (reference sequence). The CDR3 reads CASSIRLAADTQYF. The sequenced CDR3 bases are TGTGCCAGTAGTATTAGACTAGCGGCAGATACG.

The sequenced part of the CDR3 DNA is TGTGCCTGGAGCGGGGGACGGAGGGGAACAGATACC. This codes for CAWSGGRRGTDT. The full CDR3 sequence reads CAWSGGRRGTDTYTF. V usage is TRBV30 and J usage is TRBJ1-2, with TRBD1 as a possible D gene (5 bases). The CDR3 end lies 3 residues beyond the end of the read and is filled in from the germline J gene. This CDR3 spans 15 amino acids. CDR1 is GTSNPN and CDR2 is SVGIG in the germline V gene (reference sequence).

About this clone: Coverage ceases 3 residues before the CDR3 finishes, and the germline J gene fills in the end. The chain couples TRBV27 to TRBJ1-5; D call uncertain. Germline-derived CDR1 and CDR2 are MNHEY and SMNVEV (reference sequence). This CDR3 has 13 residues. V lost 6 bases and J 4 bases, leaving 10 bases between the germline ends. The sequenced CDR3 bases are TGTGCCAGCAGCCTAACTAAGAATCAGCCC. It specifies CASSLTKNQP. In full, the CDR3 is CASSLTKNQPQHF.

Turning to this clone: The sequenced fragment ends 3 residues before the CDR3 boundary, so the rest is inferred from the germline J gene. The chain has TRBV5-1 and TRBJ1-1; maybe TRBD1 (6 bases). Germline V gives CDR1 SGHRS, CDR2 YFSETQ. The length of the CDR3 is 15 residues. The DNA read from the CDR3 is TGCGCCAGCAGCTTCTGGGGCCCACCTGGGACAGAA. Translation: CASSFWGPPGTE. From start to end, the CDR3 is CASSFWGPPGTEAFF.

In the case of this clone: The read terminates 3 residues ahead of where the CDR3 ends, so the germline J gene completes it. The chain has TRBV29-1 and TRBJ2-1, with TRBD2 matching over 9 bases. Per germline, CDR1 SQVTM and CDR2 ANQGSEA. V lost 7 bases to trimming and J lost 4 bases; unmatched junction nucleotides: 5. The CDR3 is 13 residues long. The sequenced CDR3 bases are TGCAGCGGACTAGCGGCAACTTACAATGAG. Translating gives CSGLAATYNE. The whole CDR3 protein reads CSGLAATYNEQFF.

The CDR3 DNA, read in part, is TGTGCCAGCAGCTTGTTTGAACTGACTAATGAAAAA. It yields the protein CASSLFELTNEK. The CDR3 in full is CASSLFELTNEKLFF. The J gene is TRBJ1-4, the V gene TRBV5-6; D gene unclear. The CDR3 end falls 3 residues outside the read, so it is completed with the germline J gene. The length of the CDR3 is 15 residues. Between the trimmed V and J ends, which lost 1 base and 2 bases, there was a span of 9 bases. The V gene's germline CDR1 is SGHDT and CDR2 YYEEEE.

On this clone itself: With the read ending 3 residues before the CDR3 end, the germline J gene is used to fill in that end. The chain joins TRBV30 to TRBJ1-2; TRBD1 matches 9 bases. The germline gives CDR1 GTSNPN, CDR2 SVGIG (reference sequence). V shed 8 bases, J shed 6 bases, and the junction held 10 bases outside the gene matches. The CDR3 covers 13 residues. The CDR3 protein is CAGERDRGDGYTF. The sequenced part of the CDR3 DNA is TGTGCCGGAGAACGAGACAGGGGGGATGGC.

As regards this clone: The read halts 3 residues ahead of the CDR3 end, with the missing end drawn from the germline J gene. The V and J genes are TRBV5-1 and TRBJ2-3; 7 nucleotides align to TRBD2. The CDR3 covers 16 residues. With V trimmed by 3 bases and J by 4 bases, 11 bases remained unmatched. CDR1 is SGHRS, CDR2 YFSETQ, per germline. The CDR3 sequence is CASSSGLVIPPDTQYF. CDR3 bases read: TGCGCCAGCAGCTCCGGACTAGTTATACCCCCAGATACG.

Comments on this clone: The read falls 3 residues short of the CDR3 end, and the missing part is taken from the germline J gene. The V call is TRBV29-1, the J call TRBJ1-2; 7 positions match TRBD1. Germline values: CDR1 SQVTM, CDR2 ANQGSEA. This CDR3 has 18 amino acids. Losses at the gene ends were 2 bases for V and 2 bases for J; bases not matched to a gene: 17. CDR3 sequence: CSVEWWDPDRALNYGYTF. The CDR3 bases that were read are TGCAGCGTTGAATGGTGGGACCCTGACAGGGCCCTAAACTATGGC.

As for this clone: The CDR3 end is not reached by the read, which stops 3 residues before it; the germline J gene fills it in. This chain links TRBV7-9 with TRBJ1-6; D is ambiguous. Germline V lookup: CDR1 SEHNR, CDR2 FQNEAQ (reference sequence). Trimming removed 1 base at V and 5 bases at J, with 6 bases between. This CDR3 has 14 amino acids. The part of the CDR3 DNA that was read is TGTGCCAGCAGCTTAGGGCTCAATAATTCACCC. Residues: CASSLGLNNSP. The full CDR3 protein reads CASSLGLNNSPLHF.

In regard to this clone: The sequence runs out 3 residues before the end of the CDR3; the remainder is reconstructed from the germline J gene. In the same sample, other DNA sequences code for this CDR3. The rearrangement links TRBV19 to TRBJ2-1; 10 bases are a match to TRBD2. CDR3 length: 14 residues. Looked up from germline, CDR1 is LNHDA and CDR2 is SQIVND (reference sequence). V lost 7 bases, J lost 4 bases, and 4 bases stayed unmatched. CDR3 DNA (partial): TGTGCCAGTACCCCTAGCGGGGGTTACAATGAG. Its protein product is CASTPSGGYNE. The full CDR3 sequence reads CASTPSGGYNEQFF.

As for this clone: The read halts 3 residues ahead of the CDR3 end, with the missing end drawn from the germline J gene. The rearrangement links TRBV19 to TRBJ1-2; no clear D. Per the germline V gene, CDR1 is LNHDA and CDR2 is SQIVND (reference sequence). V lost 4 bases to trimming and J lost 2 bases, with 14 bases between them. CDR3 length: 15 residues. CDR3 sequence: CASSTEAGLNYGYTF. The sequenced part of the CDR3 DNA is TGTGCCAGTAGTACTGAGGCAGGACTAAACTATGGC.

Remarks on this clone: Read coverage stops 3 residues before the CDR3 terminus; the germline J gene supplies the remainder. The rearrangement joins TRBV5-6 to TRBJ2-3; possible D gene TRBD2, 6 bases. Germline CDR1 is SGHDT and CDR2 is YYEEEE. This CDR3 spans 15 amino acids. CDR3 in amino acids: CASSAWGSGKETQYF. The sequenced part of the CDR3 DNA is TGTGCCAGCAGCGCTTGGGGTAGCGGAAAAGAGACG.

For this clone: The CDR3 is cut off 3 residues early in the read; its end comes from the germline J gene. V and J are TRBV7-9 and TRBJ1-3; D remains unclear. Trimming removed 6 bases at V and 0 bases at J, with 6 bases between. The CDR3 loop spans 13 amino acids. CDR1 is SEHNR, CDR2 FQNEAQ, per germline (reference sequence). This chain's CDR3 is CASSPSSGNTIYF. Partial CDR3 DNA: TGTGCCAGCAGTCCCAGCTCTGGAAACACC.

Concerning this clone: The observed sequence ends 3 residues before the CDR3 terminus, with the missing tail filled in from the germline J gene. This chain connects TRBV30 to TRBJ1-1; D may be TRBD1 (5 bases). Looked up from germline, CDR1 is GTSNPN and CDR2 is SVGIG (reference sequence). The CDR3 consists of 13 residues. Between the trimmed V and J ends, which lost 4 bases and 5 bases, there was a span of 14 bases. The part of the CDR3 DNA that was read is TGTGCCTGGACACTATTGGGGGGGACTGAA. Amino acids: CAWTLLGGTE. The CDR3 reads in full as CAWTLLGGTEAFF.

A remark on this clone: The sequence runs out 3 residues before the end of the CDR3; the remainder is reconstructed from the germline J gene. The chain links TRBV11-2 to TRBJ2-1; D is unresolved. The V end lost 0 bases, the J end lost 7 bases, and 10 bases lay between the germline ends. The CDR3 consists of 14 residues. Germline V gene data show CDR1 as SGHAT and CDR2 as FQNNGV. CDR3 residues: CASSLDLSGNEQFF. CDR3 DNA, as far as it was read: TGTGCCAGCAGCTTAGATTTGTCAGGAAATGAG.

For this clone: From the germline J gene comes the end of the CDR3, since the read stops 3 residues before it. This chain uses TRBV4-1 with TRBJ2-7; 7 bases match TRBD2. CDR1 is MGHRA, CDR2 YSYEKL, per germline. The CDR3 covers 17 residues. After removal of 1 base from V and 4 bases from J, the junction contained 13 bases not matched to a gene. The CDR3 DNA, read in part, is TGCGCCAGCAGCCAAGGGGATGGGGGGGGAAAACTATACGAG. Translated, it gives CASSQGDGGGKLYE. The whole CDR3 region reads CASSQGDGGGKLYEQYF.

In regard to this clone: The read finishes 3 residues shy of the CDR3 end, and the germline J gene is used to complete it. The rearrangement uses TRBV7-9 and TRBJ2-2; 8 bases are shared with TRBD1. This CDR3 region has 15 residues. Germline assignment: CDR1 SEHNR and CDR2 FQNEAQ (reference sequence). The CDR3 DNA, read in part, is TGTGCCAGCAGCCAAGCCCAGGGGGCCTCAGAAAAG. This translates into CASSQAQGASEK. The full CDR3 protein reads CASSQAQGASEKLFF.

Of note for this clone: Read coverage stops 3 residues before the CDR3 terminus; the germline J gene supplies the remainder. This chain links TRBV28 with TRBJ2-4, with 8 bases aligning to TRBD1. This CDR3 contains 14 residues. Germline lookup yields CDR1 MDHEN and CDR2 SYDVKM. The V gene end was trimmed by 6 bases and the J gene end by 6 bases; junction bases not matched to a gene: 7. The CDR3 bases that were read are TGTGCCAGCAGAGAACAGGGGGGCGGAAACATT. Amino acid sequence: CASREQGGGNI. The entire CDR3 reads CASREQGGGNIQYF.

The CDR3 sequence: CASSSGTRDEQYF. The covered CDR3 bases are TGTGCCAGCAGTTCCGGGACACGGGACGAG. This chain uses TRBV5-4 with TRBJ2-7; perhaps TRBD1 as D (6 bases). The read comes to an end 3 residues before the CDR3 does, leaving the germline J gene to fill in the end. Trimming left V 5 bases short and J 5 bases short, with 14 bases between. The V gene's germline CDR1 is SGHNT and CDR2 YYREEE (reference sequence). The CDR3 spans 13 residues.